These T cell receptor beta chains were read from a single sample in a study of blood T cells in healthy people across ages. TCRdb ran MiXCR on the 5' RACE reads and lists one entry per CDR3 protein. Counted here are 700,000 to 850,000 distinct CDR3 sequences, roughly 40% occurring once; the ten biggest clones make up over 10%. The material sequenced was blood. The receptors derive from a man younger than 35 in good health. Each CDR3 is given with its conserved first and last residue. D genes are given only for firm matches. Clone sizes are given selectively: once, few, many, or a class where the clone is expanded.

TRBV9	few	13	TRBJ2-1	NA	TGTGCCAGCACCCAAGGAGGCTACAATGAGCAGTTCTTC	CASTQGGYNEQFF
TRBV4-2	NA	17	TRBJ1-1	TRBD1	TGTGCCAGCAGCCAAAACCCCCGACAGGGAGGGGACACTGAAGCTTTCTTT	CASSQNPRQGGDTEAFF
TRBV27	many	13	TRBJ2-7	TRBD1	TGTGCCAGCAGACCCGGGACAGGGTACGAGCAGTACTTC	CASRPGTGYEQYF
TRBV4-1	few	16	TRBJ1-5	TRBD1	TGCGCCAGCAGCCAAGTAGTCAGGGGGCGGCCTCAGCCCCAGCATTTT	CASSQVVRGRPQPQHF
TRBV20-1	NA	15	TRBJ2-1	NA	TGCAGTGCTCGCCTGACAGGGAGGCCAGGCAATGAGCAGTTCTTC	CSARLTGRPGNEQFF
TRBV4-3	many	13	TRBJ1-1	NA	TGCGCCAGCAGCCAAGCCATGAACACTGAAGCTTTCTTT	CASSQAMNTEAFF
TRBV4-3	NA	14	TRBJ2-1	TRBD2	TGCGCCAGCAGCCCCCGACTAGCCCACCATGAGCAGTTCTTC	CASSPRLAHHEQFF
TRBV25-1	NA	11	TRBJ2-1	NA	TGTGCCAGCAGTGAGCCTAATGAGCAGTTCTTC	CASSEPNEQFF
TRBV20-1	few	14	TRBJ2-3	TRBD1	TGCAGTGCGCCTCAACAGGGGAGCACAGATACGCAGTATTTT	CSAPQQGSTDTQYF
TRBV2	few	13	TRBJ2-7	NA	TGTGCCAGCAGTGAGGCCGCGGGCAACGAGCAGTACTTC	CASSEAAGNEQYF
TRBV18	NA	14	TRBJ2-5	NA	TGTGCCAGCTCACCCGGGACCCCAAAAGAGACCCAGTACTTC	CASSPGTPKETQYF
TRBV12-3/TRBV12-4	NA	13	TRBJ2-3	NA	TGTGCCAGCAAGACAGGCAGCACAGATACGCAGTATTTT	CASKTGSTDTQYF
TRBV5-1	NA	13	TRBJ2-1	TRBD2	TGCGCCAGCAGCCCTCAGCGGGGCAATGAGCAGTTCTTC	CASSPQRGNEQFF
TRBV20-1	NA	15	TRBJ2-7	NA	TGCAGTGCTAGAGAGCCTGATGGATCTTCCTACGAGCAGTACTTC	CSAREPDGSSYEQYF
TRBV5-1	few	15	TRBJ2-5	TRBD2	TGCGCCAGCAGCTTGGGTAGCGGGGGTCGGGAGACCCAGTACTTC	CASSLGSGGRETQYF
TRBV29-1	many	13	TRBJ1-4	TRBD1	TGCAGCGTTTTAGGGACAGGGAATGAAAAACTGTTTTTT	CSVLGTGNEKLFF
TRBV12-3/TRBV12-4	many	15	TRBJ2-4	NA	TGTGCCAGCAGTTTAGGGGGTTCCGCCAAAAACATTCAGTACTTC	CASSLGGSAKNIQYF
TRBV6-5	few	16	TRBJ2-5	NA	TGTGCCAGCAGTTGGGGACGCCTAAGGGGCCAAGAGACCCAGTACTTC	CASSWGRLRGQETQYF
TRBV20-1	many	14	TRBJ1-2	TRBD1	TGCAGTGCCTATCAGGGGGTCAGCGGCTATGGCTACACCTTC	CSAYQGVSGYGYTF
TRBV6-1	many	14	TRBJ2-7	TRBD2	TGTGCCAGCAGTGAGGCGGGGGGGAGAAGCGAGCAGTACTTC	CASSEAGGRSEQYF
TRBV20-1	few	14	TRBJ1-1	NA	TGCAGTGCTAACGATCTCGACAGGAACACTGAAGCTTTCTTT	CSANDLDRNTEAFF
TRBV27	NA	17	TRBJ2-3	NA	TGTGCCAGCAGTCCCCCGTTGTTGGCGGGGTACACAGATACGCAGTATTTT	CASSPPLLAGYTDTQYF
TRBV18	once	15	TRBJ1-1	NA	TGTGCCAGCTCACCACGGGGGGAGGTGAACACTGAAGCTTTCTTT	CASSPRGEVNTEAFF
TRBV7-2	NA	16	TRBJ2-2	TRBD1	TGTGCCAGCACCCCTCCCGGGACAGGCAGCACCGGGGAGCTGTTTTTT	CASTPPGTGSTGELFF
TRBV5-1	many	15	TRBJ2-1	TRBD1	TGCGCCAGCAGGAGACGGGACAGGGGGATGGATGAGCAGTTCTTC	CASRRRDRGMDEQFF
TRBV12-3/TRBV12-4	few	14	TRBJ1-1	TRBD1	TGTGCCAGCAGTTGGACAGGACGTTCCACTGAAGCTTTCTTT	CASSWTGRSTEAFF
TRBV28	NA	15	TRBJ2-7	TRBD2	TGTGCCAGCAGGACTAGCGGGGGTCCTGGCTACGAGCAGTACTTC	CASRTSGGPGYEQYF
TRBV9	NA	15	TRBJ2-2	NA	TGTGCCAGCAGCGTATCCGGGGAGGTAGCCGGGGAGCTGTTTTTT	CASSVSGEVAGELFF
TRBV6-1	NA	12	TRBJ2-4	NA	TGTGCCAGCAGTGTTTGGGTTGACATTCAGTACTTC	CASSVWVDIQYF
TRBV6-2/TRBV6-3	NA	13	TRBJ2-3	NA	TGTGCCAGCAGATGGGACCCGGGAGATACGCAGTATTTT	CASRWDPGDTQYF
TRBV4-3	few	17	TRBJ2-2	NA	TGCGCCAGCAGCCAAGTAGGAGGGACAGCAAACACCGGGGAGCTGTTTTTT	CASSQVGGTANTGELFF
TRBV29-1	once	17	TRBJ2-2	TRBD2	TGCAGCGTTACTCCCTTTAATAGCGGGAGGAACACCGGGGAGCTGTTTTTT	CSVTPFNSGRNTGELFF
TRBV24-1	NA	15	TRBJ2-3	NA	TGTGCCACCAGTGATTCCAGGACGCGCACAGCTACGCAGTATTTT	CATSDSRTRTATQYF
TRBV28	few	16	TRBJ2-3	TRBD1	TGTGCCAGCAGCCACCGGACAGGGGGCAGCACAGATACGCAGTATTTT	CASSHRTGGSTDTQYF
TRBV6-6	NA	17	TRBJ1-2	NA	TGTGCCAGCAGTCACACCCGGTCGGCAGGAGCTAACTATGACTACACCTTC	CASSHTRSAGANYDYTF
TRBV7-2	NA	16	TRBJ1-2	TRBD1	TGTGCCAGCAGCTTAGACAGGGGGACGTATGGGAATGGCTGCACCTTC	CASSLDRGTYGNGCTF
TRBV20-1	few	16	TRBJ1-1	NA	TGCAGTGCTAGATCCCGTGGGGGTATACAGAACACTGAAGCTTTCTTT	CSARSRGGIQNTEAFF
TRBV5-1	few	17	TRBJ2-1	TRBD2	TGCGCCAGCAGCGGGACTAGCGGGGGGGCCGCCTACAATGAGCAGTTCTTC	CASSGTSGGAAYNEQFF